The clone carrying this T cell receptor (beta chain) was picked up a small number of times. Its antigen remains unknown. Each CDR3 protein gets one entry after TCRdb re-called the reads with MiXCR. The sample holds hundreds of thousands of distinct CDR3 sequences, around 35% seen once. Deletions cut 3 bases from V and 1 base from J, with 12 bases between. The CDR3 runs to 15 residues. This sample stems from a study of T cell repertoires in cytomegalovirus infection. The wider study: Indications of both CMV infection and matching HLA type were provided by public TCR beta signatures.

Points from the study as a whole: Clonotype analysis showed dominance of the ex vivo response by HLA-C-restricted CMV-specific TCR beta clonotypes.

The sample here was cultured PBMCs, taken from culture after CMV antigen stimulation. The TCR comes from a human donor in good health (CMV status not recorded). Some clones in this sample may be carry-over from other donors' samples. The chain recombines TRBV12-3 or TRBV12-4 with TRBJ1-2; D not resolved. The CDR3 region is CASSLMGGNNYGYTF. The CDR3 DNA sequence: TGTGCCAGCAGTTTGATGGGAGGAAATAACTATGGCTACACCTTC.